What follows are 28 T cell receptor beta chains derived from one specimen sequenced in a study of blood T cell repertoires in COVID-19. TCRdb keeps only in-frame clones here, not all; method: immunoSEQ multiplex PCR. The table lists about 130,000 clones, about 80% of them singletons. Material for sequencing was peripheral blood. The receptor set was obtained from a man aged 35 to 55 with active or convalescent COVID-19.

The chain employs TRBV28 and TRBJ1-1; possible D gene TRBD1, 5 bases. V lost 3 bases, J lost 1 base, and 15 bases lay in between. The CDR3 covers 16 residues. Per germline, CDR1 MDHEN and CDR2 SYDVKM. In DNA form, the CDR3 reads TGTGCCAGCAGTTTGGTCACCCATGGGGCGAACACTGAAGCTTTCTTT. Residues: CASSLVTHGANTEAFF.

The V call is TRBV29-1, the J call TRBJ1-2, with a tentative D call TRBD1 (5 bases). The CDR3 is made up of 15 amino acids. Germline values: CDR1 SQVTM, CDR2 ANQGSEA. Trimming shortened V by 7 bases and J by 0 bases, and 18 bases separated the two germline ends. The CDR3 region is CSARREEGPNYGYTF. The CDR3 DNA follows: TGCAGCGCCCGAAGGGAGGAGGGGCCTAACTATGGCTACACCTTC.

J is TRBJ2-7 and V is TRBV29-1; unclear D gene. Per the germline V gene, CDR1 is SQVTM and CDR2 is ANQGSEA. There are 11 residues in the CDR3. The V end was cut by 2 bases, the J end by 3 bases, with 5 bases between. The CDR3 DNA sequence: TGCAGCGTTGAACTCCTCTACGAGCAGTACTTC. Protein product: CSVELLYEQYF.

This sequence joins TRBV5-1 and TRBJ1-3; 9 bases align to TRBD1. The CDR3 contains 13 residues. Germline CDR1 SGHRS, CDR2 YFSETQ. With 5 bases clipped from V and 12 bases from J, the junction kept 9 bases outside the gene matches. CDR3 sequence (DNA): TGCGCCAGCAGGCCCGGGACAGGGACCGACATATATTTT. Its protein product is CASRPGTGTDIYF.

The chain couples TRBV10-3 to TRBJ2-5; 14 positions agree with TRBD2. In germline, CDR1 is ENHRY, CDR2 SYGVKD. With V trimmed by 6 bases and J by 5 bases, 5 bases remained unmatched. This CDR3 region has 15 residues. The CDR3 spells CAISQTSGGAETQYF. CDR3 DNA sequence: TGTGCCATCAGCCAGACTAGCGGGGGGGCCGAGACCCAGTACTTC.

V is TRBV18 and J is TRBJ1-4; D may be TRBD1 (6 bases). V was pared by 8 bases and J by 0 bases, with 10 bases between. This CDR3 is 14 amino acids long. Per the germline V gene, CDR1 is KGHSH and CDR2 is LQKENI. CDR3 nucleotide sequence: TGTGCCAGCGCGGACAGTGCAACTAATGAAAAACTGTTTTTT. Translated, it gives CASADSATNEKLFF. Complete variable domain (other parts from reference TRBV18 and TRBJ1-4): NAGVMQNPRHLVRRRGQEARLRCSPMKGHSHVYWYRQLPEEGLKFMVYLQKENIIDESGMPKERFSAEFPKEGPSILRIQQVVRGDSAAYFCASADSATNEKLFFGSGTQLSVL.

The CDR3 coding sequence is TGTGCCAGCAGTCCCAACCAGGTCAGGGGACCCCTCCACTTT. It translates to CASSPNQVRGPLHF. The gene calls are TRBV28 and TRBJ1-6, with D perhaps TRBD1 (6 bases). V gave up 5 bases and J gave up 12 bases, with 17 bases separating them. Germline assignment: CDR1 MDHEN and CDR2 SYDVKM. This CDR3 is built from 14 residues.

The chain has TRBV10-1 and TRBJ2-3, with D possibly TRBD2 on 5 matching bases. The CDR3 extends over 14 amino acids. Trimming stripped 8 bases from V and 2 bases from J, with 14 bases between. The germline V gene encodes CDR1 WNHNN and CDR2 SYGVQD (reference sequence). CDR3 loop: CASSSGANTDTQYF. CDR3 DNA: TGCGCCAGCTCCAGCGGAGCGAACACAGATACGCAGTATTTT.

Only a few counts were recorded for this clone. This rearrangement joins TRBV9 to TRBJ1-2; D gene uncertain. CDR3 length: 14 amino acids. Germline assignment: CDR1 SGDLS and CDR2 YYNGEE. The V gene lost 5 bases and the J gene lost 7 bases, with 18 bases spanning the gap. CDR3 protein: CASRKKEGPSGYTF. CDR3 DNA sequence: TGTGCCAGCAGAAAGAAGGAGGGCCCGTCTGGCTACACCTTC. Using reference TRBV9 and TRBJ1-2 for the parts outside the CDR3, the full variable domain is DSGVTQTPKHLITATGQRVTLRCSPRSGDLSVYWYQQSLDQGLQFLIQYYNGEERAKGNILERFSAQQFPDLHSELNLSSLELGDSALYFCASRKKEGPSGYTFGSGTRLTVV.

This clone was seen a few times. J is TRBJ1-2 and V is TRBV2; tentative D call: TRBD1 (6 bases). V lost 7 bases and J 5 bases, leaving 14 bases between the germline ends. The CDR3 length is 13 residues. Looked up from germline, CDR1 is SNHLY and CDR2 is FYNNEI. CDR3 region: CASTTGNLYGYTF. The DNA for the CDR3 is TGTGCCAGCACCACAGGGAATCTATATGGCTACACCTTC.

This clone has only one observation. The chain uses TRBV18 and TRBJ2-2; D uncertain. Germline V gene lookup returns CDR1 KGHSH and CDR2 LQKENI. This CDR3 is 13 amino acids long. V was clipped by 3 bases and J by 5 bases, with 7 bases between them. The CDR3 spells CASSPKQTGELFF. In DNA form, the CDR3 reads TGTGCCAGCTCACCTAAACAGACCGGGGAGCTGTTTTTT.

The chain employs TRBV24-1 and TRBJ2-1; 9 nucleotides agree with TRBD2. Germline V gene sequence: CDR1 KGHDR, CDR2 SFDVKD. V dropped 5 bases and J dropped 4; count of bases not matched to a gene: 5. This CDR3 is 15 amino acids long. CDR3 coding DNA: TGTGCCACCAGTGTAGCTAGCGGGATTTACAATGAGCAGTTCTTC. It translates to CATSVASGIYNEQFF.

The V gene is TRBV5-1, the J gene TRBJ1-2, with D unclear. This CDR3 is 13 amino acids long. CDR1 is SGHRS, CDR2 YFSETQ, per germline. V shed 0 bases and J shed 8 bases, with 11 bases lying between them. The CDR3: CASSLDQVGGYTF. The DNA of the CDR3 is TGCGCCAGCAGCTTGGACCAGGTTGGCGGCTACACCTTC.

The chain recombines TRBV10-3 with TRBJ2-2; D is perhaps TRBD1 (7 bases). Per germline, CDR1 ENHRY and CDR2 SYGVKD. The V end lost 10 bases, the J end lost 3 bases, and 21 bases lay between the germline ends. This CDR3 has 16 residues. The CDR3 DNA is TGTGCCACCGAAGGGGGGACCACAGGGGACACCGGGGAGCTGTTTTTT. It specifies CATEGGTTGDTGELFF.

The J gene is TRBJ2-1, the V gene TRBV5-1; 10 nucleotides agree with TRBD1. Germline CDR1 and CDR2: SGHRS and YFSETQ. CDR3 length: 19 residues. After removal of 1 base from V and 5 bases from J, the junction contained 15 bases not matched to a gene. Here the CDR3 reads CASSLRDRGAHIINNEQFF. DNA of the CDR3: TGCGCCAGCAGCTTGAGGGACAGGGGCGCCCACATCATCAACAATGAGCAGTTCTTC.

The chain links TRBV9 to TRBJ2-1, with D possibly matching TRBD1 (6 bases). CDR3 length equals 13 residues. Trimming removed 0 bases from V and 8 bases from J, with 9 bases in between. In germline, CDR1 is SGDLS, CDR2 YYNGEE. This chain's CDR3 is CASSVGGRYEQFF. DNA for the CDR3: TGTGCCAGCAGCGTAGGGGGGCGGTATGAGCAGTTCTTC.

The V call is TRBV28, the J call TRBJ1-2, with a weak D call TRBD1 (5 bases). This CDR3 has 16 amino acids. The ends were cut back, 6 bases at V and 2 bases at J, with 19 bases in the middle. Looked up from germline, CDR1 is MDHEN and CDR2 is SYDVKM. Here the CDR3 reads CASSLYAGAQNYGYTF. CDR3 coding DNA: TGTGCCAGCAGCCTTTATGCTGGGGCTCAGAACTATGGCTACACCTTC.

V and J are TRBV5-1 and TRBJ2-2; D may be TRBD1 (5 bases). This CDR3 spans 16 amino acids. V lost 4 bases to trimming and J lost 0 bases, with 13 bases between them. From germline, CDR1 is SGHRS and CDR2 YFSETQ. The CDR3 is CASSPPDNSNTGELFF. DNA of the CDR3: TGCGCCAGCAGCCCCCCGGACAACTCGAACACCGGGGAGCTGTTTTTT.

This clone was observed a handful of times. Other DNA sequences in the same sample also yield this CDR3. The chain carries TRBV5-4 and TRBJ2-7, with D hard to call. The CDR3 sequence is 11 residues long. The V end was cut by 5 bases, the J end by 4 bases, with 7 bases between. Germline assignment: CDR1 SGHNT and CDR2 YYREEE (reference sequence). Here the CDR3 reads CASSSSYEQYF. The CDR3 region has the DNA TGTGCCAGCAGTTCCTCGTACGAGCAGTACTTC.

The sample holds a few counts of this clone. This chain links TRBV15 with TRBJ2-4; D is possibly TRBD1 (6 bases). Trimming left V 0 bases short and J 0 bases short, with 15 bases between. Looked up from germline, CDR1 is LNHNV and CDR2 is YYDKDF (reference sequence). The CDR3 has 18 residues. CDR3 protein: CATSREGQIGAAKNIQYF. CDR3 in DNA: TGTGCCACCAGCAGAGAAGGACAGATCGGGGCAGCCAAAAACATTCAGTACTTC.

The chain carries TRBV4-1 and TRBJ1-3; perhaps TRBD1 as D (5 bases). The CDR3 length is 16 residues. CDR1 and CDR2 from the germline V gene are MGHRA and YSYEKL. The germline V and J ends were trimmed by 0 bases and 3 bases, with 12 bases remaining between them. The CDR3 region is CASSQEGAGLGNTIYF. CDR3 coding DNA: TGCGCCAGCAGCCAAGAAGGAGCGGGGCTTGGAAACACCATATATTTT.

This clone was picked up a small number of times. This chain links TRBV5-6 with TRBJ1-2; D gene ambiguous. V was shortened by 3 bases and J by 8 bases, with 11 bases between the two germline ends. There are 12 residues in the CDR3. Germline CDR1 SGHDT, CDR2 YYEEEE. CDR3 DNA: TGTGCCAGCAGCTCCCAGTCGAGGGGCTACACCTTC. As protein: CASSSQSRGYTF.

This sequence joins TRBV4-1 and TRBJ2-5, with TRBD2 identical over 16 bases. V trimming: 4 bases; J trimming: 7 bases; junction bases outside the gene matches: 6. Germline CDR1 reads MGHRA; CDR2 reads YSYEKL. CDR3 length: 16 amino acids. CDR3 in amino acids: CASSLGTSGRAGTQYF. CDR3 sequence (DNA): TGCGCCAGCAGCCTAGGGACTAGCGGGAGGGCGGGGACCCAGTACTTC.

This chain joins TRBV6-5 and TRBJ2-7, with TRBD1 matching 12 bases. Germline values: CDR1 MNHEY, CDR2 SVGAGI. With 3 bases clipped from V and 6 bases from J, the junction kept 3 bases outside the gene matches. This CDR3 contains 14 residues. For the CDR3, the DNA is TGTGCCAGCAGTTATGGGACAGGGGGCGGCGAGCAGTACTTC. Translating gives CASSYGTGGGEQYF.

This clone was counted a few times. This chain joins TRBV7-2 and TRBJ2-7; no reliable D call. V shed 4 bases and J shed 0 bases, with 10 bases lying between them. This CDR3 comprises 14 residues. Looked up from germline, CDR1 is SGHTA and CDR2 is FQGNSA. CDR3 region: CASSSNRDSYEQYF. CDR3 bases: TGTGCCAGCAGCTCCAACCGAGACTCCTACGAGCAGTACTTC.

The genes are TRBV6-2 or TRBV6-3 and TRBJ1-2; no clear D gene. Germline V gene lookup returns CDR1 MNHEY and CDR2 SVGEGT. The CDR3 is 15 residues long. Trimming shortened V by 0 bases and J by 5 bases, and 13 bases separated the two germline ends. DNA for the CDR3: TGTGCCAGCAGTTACTCGTCCCTAGCCCTATATGGCTACACCTTC. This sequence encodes CASSYSSLALYGYTF.

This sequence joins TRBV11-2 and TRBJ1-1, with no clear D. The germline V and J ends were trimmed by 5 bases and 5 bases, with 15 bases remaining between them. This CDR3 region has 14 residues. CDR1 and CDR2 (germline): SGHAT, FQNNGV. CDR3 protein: CASSPTRFGTEAFF. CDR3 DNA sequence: TGTGCCAGCAGCCCGACCAGGTTCGGAACTGAAGCTTTCTTT.

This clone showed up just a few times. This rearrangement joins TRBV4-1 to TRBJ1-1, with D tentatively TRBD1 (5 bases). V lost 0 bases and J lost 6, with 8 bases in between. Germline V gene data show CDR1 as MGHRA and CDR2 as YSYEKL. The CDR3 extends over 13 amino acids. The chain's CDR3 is CASSQEVGAEAFF. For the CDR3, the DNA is TGCGCCAGCAGCCAAGAAGTAGGGGCTGAAGCTTTCTTT.